The 31 T cell receptor beta chains reported below all come from one sample, sequenced in a study of CD8 T cells in ankylosing spondylitis. Overall study results and limits: Typical of ankylosing spondylitis blood, it appeared, was a TCR beta motif of several highly homologous variants.

No antigens are known for them. TCRdb called the 5' RACE reads again in MiXCR, with one record for every CDR3 protein. The sample contains some 330,000 distinct CDR3 sequences, less than 9.5% of which appear only once. Sequencing used blood, either unsorted or a sorted T cell fraction (not recorded which). The receptors were gathered from a male donor with ankylosing spondylitis.

This clonotype turned up a few times. V gene TRBV20-1 combines with J gene TRBJ2-2, with D possibly TRBD1 on 5 matching bases. Trimming took 6 bases from V and 3 from J, leaving 20 bases between them. The CDR3 has 16 amino acids. Germline V lookup: CDR1 DFQATT, CDR2 SNEGSKA (reference sequence). The CDR3 loop reads CSAIRYMDTHTGELFF. CDR3 sequence (DNA): TGCAGTGCCATCCGCTATATGGACACTCACACCGGGGAGCTGTTTTTT.

This clonotype was counted ten times or more. The chain employs TRBV24-1 and TRBJ2-5; D might be TRBD2 (6 bases). The CDR3 runs 15 residues. V gave up 4 bases and J gave up 7 bases, with 18 bases separating them. Germline V lookup: CDR1 KGHDR, CDR2 SFDVKD. Here the CDR3 DNA reads TGTGCCACCAGTGAGGCCGGGAGAGAGGACGGGACCCAGTACTTC. Its translation: CATSEAGREDGTQYF.

This chain connects TRBV12-3 or TRBV12-4 to TRBJ2-1; no definite D call. The CDR3 length is 14 residues. V lost 2 bases and J 6 bases, leaving 11 bases between the germline ends. CDR3 DNA: TGTGCCAGCAGTTTACTTGCAGGCTCCAATGAGCAGTTCTTC. This sequence encodes CASSLLAGSNEQFF.

The chain employs TRBV12-3 or TRBV12-4 and TRBJ2-7; D is unresolved. V was pared by 1 base and J by 2 bases, with 9 bases between. The CDR3 totals 14 residues. The CDR3 reads CASSLEEVAYEQYF. The CDR3, as DNA: TGTGCCAGCAGTTTAGAGGAAGTGGCCTACGAGCAGTACTTC.

This clonotype was seen a handful of times. This chain uses TRBV27 with TRBJ2-1; 8 bases are shared with TRBD2. Germline CDR1 is MNHEY and CDR2 is SMNVEV (reference sequence). The junction had 15 bases not matched to a gene; V was cut back by 2 bases and J by 9 bases. The CDR3 spans 17 residues. This chain's CDR3 is CASSLPGTRYGNTEQFF. The CDR3 DNA is TGTGCCAGCAGTTTACCTGGGACTAGATACGGAAATACTGAGCAGTTCTTC.

Many counts were recorded for this clonotype. The chain has TRBV4-1 and TRBJ2-2; 7 nucleotides agree with TRBD2. The germline gives CDR1 MGHRA, CDR2 YSYEKL. The V gene end was trimmed by 1 base and the J gene end by 5 bases; junction bases not matched to a gene: 7. CDR3 length: 16 residues. As DNA, the CDR3 is TGCGCCAGCAGCCAAGCTAGCGGAGGGAATACCGGGGAGCTGTTTTTT. Translating gives CASSQASGGNTGELFF.

This clonotype was detected only a few times. The gene calls are TRBV25-1 and TRBJ2-1, with 10 bases matching TRBD1. This CDR3 spans 16 amino acids. Germline V gives CDR1 MGHDK, CDR2 SYGVNS. V shed 1 base, J shed 6 bases, and the junction held 6 bases outside the gene matches. CDR3 in amino acids: CASSESGTGVFNEQFF. CDR3 nucleotides: TGTGCCAGCAGTGAATCCGGGACAGGGGTTTTCAATGAGCAGTTCTTC.

There are a few counts of this clonotype. The CDR3 DNA reads as TGTGCCAGCATCAGACTAGCGGGGACCCGAGGCACCGGGGAGCTGTTTTTT. Translating it yields CASIRLAGTRGTGELFF. J is TRBJ2-2 and V is TRBV28, with 11 bases identical to TRBD2. The V gene end was trimmed by 7 bases and the J gene end by 4 bases; junction bases not matched to a gene: 11. Germline CDR1 and CDR2: MDHEN and SYDVKM. This CDR3 is 17 amino acids long. The full variable domain, with the rest looked up from reference TRBV28 and TRBJ2-2, is DVKVTQSSRYLVKRTGEKVFLECVQDMDHENMFWYRQDPGLGLRLIYFSYDVKMKEKGDIPEGYSVSREKKERFSLILESASTNQTSMYLCASIRLAGTRGTGELFFGEGSRLTVL.

This chain connects TRBV5-1 to TRBJ2-1, with 8 positions matching TRBD1. The CDR3 runs 17 residues. Germline assignment: CDR1 SGHRS and CDR2 YFSETQ. The junction had 15 bases not matched to a gene; V was cut back by 5 bases and J by 5 bases. CDR3 bases: TGCGCCAGCAGTTCGGGTCACGGACAGGGACCCCACAATGAGCAGTTCTTC. Residues: CASSSGHGQGPHNEQFF.

The J gene is TRBJ2-1, the V gene TRBV7-3; 8 bases are shared with TRBD2. The CDR3 contains 15 residues. Trimming removed 4 bases from V and 6 bases from J; junction bases left unmatched: 8. From germline, CDR1 is SGHTA and CDR2 FQGTGA. The CDR3 loop reads CASSSSGSVPNEQFF. CDR3 sequence (DNA): TGTGCCAGCAGCTCAAGCGGGAGTGTTCCCAATGAGCAGTTCTTC.

This clonotype was found many times. The chain uses TRBV20-1 and TRBJ2-5; maybe TRBD2 (5 bases). The CDR3 spans 14 residues. Germline CDR1 is DFQATT and CDR2 is SNEGSKA (reference sequence). V was cut by 6 bases and J by 1 base, with 15 bases left in between. The CDR3 DNA is TGCAGTGCCGTTGGGCCGAGGGTCCAAGAGACCCAGTACTTC. Translating it yields CSAVGPRVQETQYF.

The chain's CDR3 is CAISPPGGSTDTQYF. For the CDR3, the DNA is TGTGCCATCTCCCCCCCGGGCGGATCCACAGATACGCAGTATTTT. The rearrangement uses TRBV10-3 and TRBJ2-3, with no clear D. This CDR3 is built from 15 residues. CDR1 is ENHRY, CDR2 SYGVKD, per germline. V lost 8 bases to trimming and J lost 2 bases, with 17 bases between them.

The rearrangement joins TRBV12-3 or TRBV12-4 to TRBJ1-1; D remains ambiguous. This CDR3 has 12 residues. The ends were cut back, 1 base at V and 10 bases at J, with 10 bases in the middle. This CDR3 is CASSLVRAGAFF. The DNA of the CDR3 is TGTGCCAGCAGTTTAGTTCGTGCGGGAGCTTTCTTT.

This clonotype was found many times. At one boundary the junction diverges from the germline segment, which might be a read error. The chain links TRBV2 to TRBJ2-1; D unclear. The CDR3 has 12 amino acids. Germline V gives CDR1 SNHLY, CDR2 FYNNEI. The DNA of the CDR3 is TGTACCAGCAGTACCTTACAGTACGGGCAGTTCTTC. It yields the protein CTSSTLQYGQFF.

The V and J genes are TRBV5-1 and TRBJ2-1; the match to TRBD2 covers 7 bases. The CDR3 loop spans 17 amino acids. Trimming took 0 bases from V and 1 from J; bases not matched to a gene: 7. Germline CDR1 reads SGHRS; CDR2 reads YFSETQ. The CDR3, as DNA: TGCGCCAGCAGCTTGGATAAGGCTAGCGGATCCTACAATGAGCAGTTCTTC. Protein sequence: CASSLDKASGSYNEQFF.

This chain connects TRBV6-2 or TRBV6-3 to TRBJ2-1; 11 bases line up with TRBD2. The CDR3 totals 15 residues. The J segment lost 9 bases and the V segment lost 11 bases, leaving 15 bases of the junction unmatched. Germline V gene data show CDR1 as MNHEY and CDR2 as SVGEGT. The CDR3 spells CACRFGLAGGSEQFF. CDR3 in DNA: TGTGCCTGCCGGTTTGGGCTAGCGGGGGGAAGTGAGCAGTTCTTC.

This clonotype occurred a few times. The chain recombines TRBV9 with TRBJ2-2; D may match TRBD1 or TRBD2 (6 bases each). Trimming took off 3 bases at V and 3 bases at J, with 15 bases between the two ends. Germline values: CDR1 SGDLS, CDR2 YYNGEE. The length of the CDR3 is 16 residues. Here the CDR3 reads CASSALTGRYTGELFF. The CDR3 DNA reads TGTGCCAGCAGCGCCTTAACAGGGAGGTACACCGGGGAGCTGTTTTTT.

This clonotype was seen only a few times. This sequence joins TRBV5-1 and TRBJ1-1; D gene uncertain. The CDR3 is 14 amino acids. V was cut by 2 bases and J by 10 bases, with 18 bases left in between. Per germline, CDR1 SGHRS and CDR2 YFSETQ. The CDR3 nucleotides read TGCGCCAGCAGCTTAAGTCGACGGGAATCGGGAGCTTTCTTT. Translating it yields CASSLSRRESGAFF.

This chain connects TRBV7-9 to TRBJ2-7; no definite D call. V was pared by 1 base and J by 6 bases, with 7 bases between. CDR1 is SEHNR, CDR2 FQNEAQ, per germline (reference sequence). The CDR3 extends over 12 amino acids. The CDR3 region is CASSLDRPEQYF. In DNA form, the CDR3 reads TGTGCCAGCAGCTTAGATAGACCCGAGCAGTACTTC.

This clonotype has just a few counts. The chain carries TRBV20-1 and TRBJ1-1; D gene unclear. V lost 1 base to trimming and J lost 3 bases, with 9 bases between them. Germline V gene lookup returns CDR1 DFQATT and CDR2 SNEGSKA (reference sequence). This CDR3 region has 13 residues. The CDR3 is CSARGLRDTEAFF. The CDR3 coding sequence is TGCAGTGCTAGAGGACTACGGGACACTGAAGCTTTCTTT.

This clonotype was found a few times. The V and J genes are TRBV7-2 and TRBJ2-7, with a tentative D call TRBD2 (5 bases). V gave up 5 bases and J gave up 6 bases, with 17 bases separating them. The CDR3 spans 14 residues. From germline, CDR1 is SGHTA and CDR2 FQGNSA. The CDR3 coding sequence is TGTGCCAGCAGCACACTCTCTTGGGGAGTCGAGCAGTACTTC. Protein: CASSTLSWGVEQYF.

In this sample, this clonotype turned up many times. One junction end disagrees with the germline gene, perhaps due to a read error. The chain has TRBV6-1 and TRBJ1-1, with 7 bases lining up with TRBD1. CDR3 length: 13 amino acids. The V gene's germline CDR1 is MNHNS and CDR2 SASEGT. In DNA, the CDR3 is TGCGCCAGCAGCCTCGGACAGGACACTGAAGCTTTCTTT. It translates to CASSLGQDTEAFF.

This clonotype was detected only a few times. V gene TRBV4-3 combines with J gene TRBJ2-1, with no clear D. V was clipped by 0 bases and J by 4 bases, with 13 bases between them. CDR1 and CDR2 from the germline V gene are LGHNA and YSLEER. The CDR3 covers 16 residues. CDR3 nucleotide sequence: TGCGCCAGCAGCCAAGATCTGGTAAGCCCGTACAATGAGCAGTTCTTC. Protein: CASSQDLVSPYNEQFF.

In its sample, this clonotype was seen many times. This chain joins TRBV30 and TRBJ2-5; TRBD2 aligns across 11 bases. Germline V lookup: CDR1 GTSNPN, CDR2 SVGIG (reference sequence). Losses at the gene ends were 4 bases for V and 4 bases for J; bases not matched to a gene: 8. CDR3 size: 15 residues. DNA of the CDR3: TGTGCCTGGACCCCCTATAGCGGGAGGGGAGAGACCCAGTACTTC. It specifies CAWTPYSGRGETQYF.

This clonotype was picked up a small number of times. The CDR3 nucleotides read TGTGCCAGCAGTTACTCGATAAAGGCTGGGGCCAACGTCCTGACTTTC. It translates to CASSYSIKAGANVLTF. V usage is TRBV6-5 and J usage is TRBJ2-6; no clear D. The germline V gene encodes CDR1 MNHEY and CDR2 SVGAGI. V was pared by 0 bases and J by 2 bases, with 8 bases between. CDR3 size: 16 residues.

This clonotype was counted at least ten times. The chain is built from TRBV5-1 and TRBJ2-6, with D possibly TRBD1 on 5 matching bases. Germline assignment: CDR1 SGHRS and CDR2 YFSETQ. V was pared by 1 base and J by 1 base, with 12 bases between. The CDR3 is 17 residues long. The CDR3 here is CASSLNTQGSGANVLTF. CDR3 nucleotide sequence: TGCGCCAGCAGCTTGAACACCCAGGGATCTGGGGCCAACGTCCTGACTTTC.

This chain links TRBV28 with TRBJ2-1; TRBD2 is a possible D gene (6 bases). Trimming took 8 bases from V and 1 from J, leaving 15 bases between them. The germline V gene has CDR1 MDHEN and CDR2 SYDVKM. This CDR3 contains 15 residues. The CDR3 sequence: CASLGGPVSYNEQFF. DNA for the CDR3: TGTGCCAGCCTAGGAGGGCCCGTGTCCTACAATGAGCAGTTCTTC.

The chain joins TRBV27 to TRBJ2-7, with TRBD1 matching 8 bases. Germline CDR1 is MNHEY and CDR2 is SMNVEV (reference sequence). The CDR3 sequence is 14 residues long. Germline trimming cut 3 bases from V and 3 bases from J; bases unmatched to any gene: 4. The CDR3 loop reads CASSLTGALYEQYF. The CDR3 DNA is TGTGCCAGCAGTTTGACAGGGGCCCTCTACGAGCAGTACTTC.

This clonotype has at least ten counts. The J gene is TRBJ1-2, the V gene TRBV3-1; TRBD1 agrees at 7 bases. CDR1 and CDR2 (germline): LGHDT, YNNKEL (reference sequence). The J segment lost 0 bases and the V segment lost 7 bases, leaving 5 bases of the junction unmatched. This CDR3 has 14 amino acids. CDR3 amino acids: CASTRTGPNYGYTF. CDR3 bases: TGTGCCAGCACCCGGACAGGTCCTAACTATGGCTACACCTTC.

V gene TRBV4-2 combines with J gene TRBJ2-1, with D uncertain. The V gene lost 2 bases and the J gene lost 4 bases, with 3 bases spanning the gap. Germline CDR1 reads LGHNA; CDR2 reads YNFKEQ. The CDR3 covers 12 residues. CDR3 sequence (DNA): TGTGCCAGCAGCCAATCTTACAATGAGCAGTTCTTC. Amino acid sequence: CASSQSYNEQFF.

The V gene is TRBV12-3 or TRBV12-4, the J gene TRBJ1-1; D perhaps matches TRBD1 (6 bases). This CDR3 has 11 residues. V was clipped by 5 bases and J by 12 bases, with 13 bases between them. CDR3 coding DNA: TGTGCCAGCAGTCCAGGGGTGGGATCTTTCTTT. It yields the protein CASSPGVGSFF.